Listed below are T cell receptor beta chains from one sample, sequenced in a study of cytomegalovirus exposure and HLA in healthy donors. Assay used: immunoSEQ multiplex PCR; TCRdb lists only in-frame clones, some missing. The sample lists more than 150,000 clones, more than 70% seen once, with roughly 8% in the top ten. The sequenced sample consisted of PBMCs. Every receptor here comes from a middle-aged woman in good health and CMV-seropositive. CDR3s include the opening cysteine and the closing phenylalanine or tryptophan. A D gene is named only where the DNA matches it firmly. Expanded clones get a size class; other rows say once, few or many, or leave the size out.

V gene,D gene,clone size,CDR3 length,J gene,CDR3 protein,CDR3 DNA
TRBV5-1,TRBD2,NA,20,TRBJ2-2,CASSLVPPGLAGENTGELFF,TGCGCCAGCAGCTTGGTCCCCCCGGGACTGGCGGGAGAGAACACCGGGGAGCTGTTTTTT
TRBV29-1,TRBD2,NA,14,TRBJ2-1,CSFLLAAFYNEQFF,TGCAGCTTCCTACTAGCGGCTTTCTACAATGAGCAGTTCTTC
TRBV18,NA,NA,13,TRBJ2-2,CASHDSLAGELFF,TGTGCCAGCCACGACAGCTTAGCCGGGGAGCTGTTTTTT
TRBV5-4,TRBD1,NA,14,TRBJ2-1,CASSTRTGGNEQFF,TGTGCCAGCAGCACGCGGACAGGGGGCAATGAGCAGTTCTTC
TRBV29-1,NA,few,12,TRBJ1-2,CSVLGQIYGYTF,TGCAGCGTTCTCGGACAGATCTATGGCTACACCTTC
TRBV29-1,TRBD1,NA,13,TRBJ1-1,CSVAKGAGTEAFF,TGCAGCGTTGCGAAGGGGGCAGGCACTGAAGCTTTCTTT
TRBV5-4,TRBD1,NA,15,TRBJ1-2,CASSQPGTGNYGYTF,TGTGCCAGCAGCCAACCCGGGACAGGGAACTATGGCTACACCTTC
TRBV6-1,NA,NA,12,TRBJ1-2,CASSEAGGGWAF,TGTGCCAGCAGTGAAGCCGGTGGGGGGTGGGCCTTC
TRBV28,TRBD2,NA,15,TRBJ2-1,CASLGLAGVYNEQFF,TGTGCCAGTTTGGGACTAGCGGGAGTCTACAATGAGCAGTTCTTC
TRBV2,TRBD1,NA,13,TRBJ1-1,CASRGDRFTEAFF,TGTGCCAGCAGAGGGGACAGATTCACTGAAGCTTTCTTT
TRBV30,NA,NA,13,TRBJ1-2,CAWSRSGDYGYTF,TGTGCCTGGAGTAGGTCAGGGGACTATGGCTACACCTTC
TRBV6-5,TRBD2,NA,15,TRBJ2-2,CASSLAGGVAGELFF,TGTGCCAGCAGTTTAGCGGGAGGGGTCGCCGGGGAGCTGTTTTTT
TRBV11-2,TRBD1,NA,14,TRBJ2-1,CASSFDRVLDEQFF,TGTGCCAGCAGCTTCGACAGGGTTTTGGATGAGCAGTTCTTC
TRBV7-9,NA,NA,16,TRBJ1-2,CASSLAGLMQRNGYTF,TGTGCCAGCAGCTTAGCTGGCCTGATGCAACGCAATGGCTACACCTTC
TRBV10-3,NA,NA,14,TRBJ1-1,CAISGELWNTEAFF,TGTGCCATCAGTGGAGAGCTTTGGAACACTGAAGCTTTCTTT
TRBV6-5,TRBD2,NA,13,TRBJ2-3,CASEGLAADTQYF,TGTGCCAGCGAGGGACTAGCGGCAGATACGCAGTATTTT
TRBV7-2,TRBD2,NA,13,TRBJ2-7,CASRQRERGEQYF,TGTGCCAGCAGGCAGCGGGAGAGGGGCGAGCAGTACTTC
TRBV7-3,NA,NA,15,TRBJ2-3,CASSSHPTQEDTQYF,TGTGCCAGCAGCTCCCACCCTACCCAGGAAGATACGCAGTATTTT
TRBV29-1,NA,NA,13,TRBJ2-7,CSVYVEGIYEQYF,TGCAGCGTTTATGTAGAGGGAATCTACGAGCAGTACTTC
TRBV6-1,TRBD1,once,15,TRBJ2-7,CASRGQVTRSYEQYF,TGTGCCAGCAGGGGACAGGTTACTCGCTCCTACGAGCAGTACTTC
TRBV6-1,NA,NA,15,TRBJ2-7,CASSEENSLSYEQYF,TGTGCCAGCAGTGAAGAGAACAGCCTCTCCTACGAGCAGTACTTC
TRBV10-3,NA,NA,13,TRBJ1-5,CAISESWAAPQHF,TGTGCCATCAGTGAGAGTTGGGCCGCGCCCCAGCATTTT
TRBV5-1,NA,once,16,TRBJ2-6,CASSGFTGSGANVLTF,TGCGCCAGCAGCGGATTTACAGGGTCTGGGGCCAACGTCCTGACTTTC
TRBV5-1,NA,NA,17,TRBJ2-5,CASSLAATGGGLGTQYF,TGCGCCAGCAGCTTGGCCGCGACAGGTGGCGGGTTGGGGACCCAGTACTTC
TRBV11-2,NA,NA,14,TRBJ1-5,CASSPEVFHQPQHF,TGTGCCAGCAGCCCTGAGGTGTTCCATCAGCCCCAGCATTTT
TRBV28,NA,NA,19,TRBJ2-7,CASIDYRDFNSLRTNEQYF,TGTGCCAGCATTGATTACCGGGACTTCAATAGTCTTCGTACCAACGAGCAGTACTTC
TRBV4-1,NA,NA,16,TRBJ1-4,CASSQDPDRQNEKLFF,TGCGCCAGCAGCCAAGACCCCGACAGGCAGAATGAAAAACTGTTTTTT
TRBV18,NA,NA,15,TRBJ2-7,CASSPRGHLSYEQYF,TGTGCCAGCTCACCAAGAGGACATCTCTCCTACGAGCAGTACTTC
TRBV19,TRBD1,NA,17,TRBJ1-4,CASSIDLPGQRNEKLFF,TGTGCCAGTAGTATAGATCTCCCGGGACAGCGTAATGAAAAACTGTTTTTT
TRBV6-1,NA,few,15,TRBJ2-1,CASSSPPYPGLEQFF,TGTGCCAGCAGTTCACCCCCCTATCCAGGGTTGGAGCAGTTCTTC
TRBV27,NA,NA,15,TRBJ2-7,CASSLRSSVPYEQYF,TGTGCCAGCAGTTTACGGTCTAGCGTCCCCTACGAGCAGTACTTC
TRBV18,TRBD1,NA,12,TRBJ2-5,CASSLRDSLQYF,TGTGCCAGCTCATTACGGGACAGTCTCCAGTACTTC
TRBV6-1,NA,NA,13,TRBJ1-3,CASSEITGNTIYF,TGTGCCAGCAGTGAAATAACTGGAAACACCATATATTTT
TRBV18,TRBD1,NA,16,TRBJ1-3,CASSLGSFGQGNTIYF,TGTGCCAGCTCACTCGGATCGTTCGGACAGGGTAACACCATATATTTT
TRBV27,NA,NA,15,TRBJ1-1,CASSLSGGLNTEAFF,TGTGCTAGCAGTTTATCTGGGGGCCTAAACACTGAAGCTTTCTTT
TRBV29-1,NA,NA,14,TRBJ1-4,CSVSFTGTNEKLFF,TGCAGCGTCTCCTTCACGGGGACTAATGAAAAACTGTTTTTT
TRBV5-1,TRBD1,NA,16,TRBJ2-3,CASSGYRGRGTDTQYF,TGCGCCAGCAGCGGTTACAGGGGGCGCGGCACAGATACGCAGTATTTT
TRBV27,NA,few,13,TRBJ2-1,CASSPTSPDEQFF,TGTGCCAGCAGTCCTACTAGCCCAGATGAGCAGTTCTTC
TRBV14,TRBD2,NA,16,TRBJ2-1,CASSPLAGGRYNEQFF,TGTGCCAGCAGCCCTTTAGCGGGAGGTCGCTACAATGAGCAGTTCTTC
TRBV6-5,TRBD1,NA,14,TRBJ1-2,CASSGDRGYYGYTF,TGTGCCAGCAGTGGCGACAGGGGCTACTATGGCTACACCTTC
TRBV28,NA,NA,17,TRBJ1-6,CASSLWGGIGYNSPLHF,TGTGCCAGCAGTTTATGGGGGGGTATAGGATATAATTCACCCCTCCACTTT
TRBV7-9,NA,NA,17,TRBJ1-1,CASSLVGRGGRDTEAFF,TGTGCCAGCAGCTTAGTGGGTCGGGGGGGGAGAGACACTGAAGCTTTCTTT
TRBV5-1,TRBD1,NA,15,TRBJ1-1,CASSGGDRESTEAFF,TGCGCCAGCAGCGGAGGGGACAGGGAGAGCACTGAAGCTTTCTTT
TRBV7-3,NA,few,13,TRBJ2-1,CASSLGLHNEQFF,TGTGCCAGCAGCCTGGGACTCCACAATGAGCAGTTCTTC
TRBV30,TRBD1,NA,13,TRBJ2-7,CAWSGTAYYEQYF,TGTGCCTGGTCGGGGACAGCCTATTACGAGCAGTACTTC
TRBV7-9,NA,NA,17,TRBJ2-6,CASSDTSPNSGANVLTF,TGTGCCAGCAGCGATACTAGCCCAAACTCTGGGGCCAACGTCCTGACTTTC
TRBV29-1,NA,NA,14,TRBJ2-7,CSVLSLASAHEQYF,TGCAGCGTTCTTTCGTTAGCGTCCGCCCACGAGCAGTACTTC
TRBV28,TRBD2,NA,16,TRBJ2-1,CASSPWGGGGYNEQFF,TGTGCCAGCAGTCCCTGGGGTGGGGGGGGCTACAATGAGCAGTTCTTC
TRBV7-9,NA,NA,12,TRBJ1-2,CASSFKGNGYTF,TGTGCCAGCAGCTTCAAGGGGAATGGCTACACCTTC
TRBV5-4,NA,NA,18,TRBJ1-3,CASSFGPRARETGNTIYF,TGTGCCAGCAGCTTCGGCCCGAGAGCTAGGGAGACTGGAAACACCATATATTTT
TRBV30,TRBD2,NA,12,TRBJ2-1,CALAGSYNEQFF,TGTGCTCTAGCGGGTTCCTACAATGAGCAGTTCTTC
TRBV18,TRBD1,NA,15,TRBJ1-2,CASSPKGTGNYGYTF,TGTGCCAGCTCACCAAAAGGGACAGGGAACTATGGCTACACCTTC
TRBV5-4,NA,NA,16,TRBJ2-4,CASSSRPGGVGDIQYF,TGTGCCAGCAGCTCCCGGCCAGGAGGGGTTGGGGACATTCAGTACTTC
TRBV19,NA,NA,19,TRBJ1-5,CASKKEPIQGIFSNQPQHF,TGTGCCAGCAAAAAGGAGCCAATTCAGGGAATATTTAGCAATCAGCCCCAGCATTTT
TRBV5-6,NA,NA,12,TRBJ2-1,CASSLASREQFF,TGTGCCAGCAGCTTGGCCTCTAGGGAGCAGTTCTTC